This T cell receptor beta chain was sequenced in a study of siplizumab effects on memory and regulatory T cells. Sequenced by immunoSEQ multiplex PCR; TCRdb stores in-frame clones only, minus some. Here the sample spans about 40,000 clones, roughly nine tenths being singletons. CDR1 is SQVTM, CDR2 ANQGSEA, per germline. The ends were cut back, 0 bases at V and 1 base at J, with 7 bases in the middle. The CDR3 contains 14 residues. Study-wide results and caveats: With siplizumab, Treg-derived clones averaged approximately 69% of mappable alloreactive CD4+ clones, versus approximately 29% in controls. Naive T cell populations appeared to exhibit greater diversity than memory cells and appeared to be major alloresponse contributors.

Regarding this clone: The antigen remains unidentified.

Sequencing used naive CD4+ T cells sorted from blood. The chain has TRBV29-1 and TRBJ1-3; D ambiguous. The sequence came from a human donor in good health. CDR3 residues: CSVEDRGSGNTIYF. Written as DNA, the CDR3 is TGCAGCGTTGAAGATCGAGGGTCTGGAAACACCATATATTTT.